This T cell receptor beta chain derives from a study of cytomegalovirus exposure and HLA in healthy donors. Study-level findings and limits: Earlier analysis found most TCR beta V segments productive about 87% or about 30% of the time. Within the data, a cluster of highly shared sequence variants was likely a sequencing artifact. The authors later found most CMV-associated TCR beta chains appeared HLA-restricted.

Turning to this clone: Its antigen is undetermined.

Vbeta (60) and Jbeta (13) primers were used in the PCR. Sequencing used immunoSEQ multiplex PCR; TCRdb keeps in-frame clones, though not all of them. The table lists 200,000 to 250,000 clones, about 80% of them singletons, with 0.58% in the top ten. The ends were cut back, 8 bases at V and 8 bases at J, with 18 bases in the middle. The germline gives CDR1 SQVTM, CDR2 ANQGSEA. The length of the CDR3 is 12 residues. The V gene is TRBV29-1, the J gene TRBJ1-2; D is perhaps TRBD1 (6 bases). The sample taken for sequencing was PBMCs. The receptor was isolated from a woman aged 40 to 50 in good health and CMV-seronegative. The CDR3 sequence is CSSDREGTGYTF. In nucleotides, the CDR3 is TGCAGCTCTGACCGGGAGGGGACAGGCTACACCTTC.